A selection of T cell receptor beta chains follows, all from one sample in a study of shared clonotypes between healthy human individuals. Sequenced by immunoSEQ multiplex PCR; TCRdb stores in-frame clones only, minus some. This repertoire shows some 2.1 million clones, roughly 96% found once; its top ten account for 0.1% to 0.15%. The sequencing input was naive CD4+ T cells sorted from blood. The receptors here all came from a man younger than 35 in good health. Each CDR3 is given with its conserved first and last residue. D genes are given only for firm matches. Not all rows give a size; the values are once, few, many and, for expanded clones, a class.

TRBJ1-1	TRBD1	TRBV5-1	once	TGCGCCAGCAGCTTCGGACAGGACGGTGGTGAAGCTTTCTTT	CASSFGQDGGEAFF
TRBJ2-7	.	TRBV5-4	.	TGTGCCAGCAGCGCTGAGGGCTACGAGCAGTACTTC	CASSAEGYEQYF
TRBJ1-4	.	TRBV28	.	TGTGCCAGCCGGTCGGCCGGACCACCGGGACCTATTTTT	CASRSAGPPGPIF
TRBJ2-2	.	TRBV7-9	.	TGTGCCAGCAGCTTATCCCGCAAGACGGCCGGGGAGCTGTTTTTT	CASSLSRKTAGELFF
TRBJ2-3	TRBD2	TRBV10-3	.	TGTGCCATCAGAGGGGCTAGCGGGGGCACAGATACGCAGTATTTT	CAIRGASGGTDTQYF
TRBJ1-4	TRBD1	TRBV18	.	TGTGCCAGCTCATTCCGACAGGGGGCAACTAATGAAAAACTGTTTTTT	CASSFRQGATNEKLFF
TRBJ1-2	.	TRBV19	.	TGTGCCAGTAGTATCCCGGACAGATTCTATGGCTACACCTTC	CASSIPDRFYGYTF
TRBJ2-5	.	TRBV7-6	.	TGTGCCAGCAGCTTAGCCAGGGCTGAGACCCAGTACTTC	CASSLARAETQYF
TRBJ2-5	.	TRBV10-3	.	TGTGCCTCCGGGGAAAACCAAGAGACCCAGTACTTC	CASGENQETQYF
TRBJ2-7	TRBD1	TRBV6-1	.	TGTGCCAGCAGTGAAGCCGGGACAGGAGTCTACGAGCAGTACTTC	CASSEAGTGVYEQYF
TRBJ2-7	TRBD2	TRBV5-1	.	TGCGCCAGCAGCTTGGGGACTAGCGGGAGTCGTCCCTACGAGCAGTACTTC	CASSLGTSGSRPYEQYF
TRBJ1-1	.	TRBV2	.	TGTGCCAGCACGGAACGGATGAACACTGAAGCTTTCTTT	CASTERMNTEAFF
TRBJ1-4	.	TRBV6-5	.	TGTGCCACCAGGGCTAGTGATGAAAAACTGTTTTTT	CATRASDEKLFF